The sample holds many counts of the clone carrying this T cell receptor beta chain. The CDR3 runs 15 residues. V lost 3 bases and J lost 4, with 18 bases in between. CDR1 and CDR2 (germline): DFQATT, SNEGSKA (reference sequence). TCR beta CDR3 regions were amplified from RNA. A set of HTBI primers served as the primers for a first-round RT-PCR of the TCR CDR3. Using its own MiXCR run on the multiplex PCR reads, TCRdb lists one record per CDR3 protein. The repertoire holds hundreds of thousands of distinct CDR3 sequences, with nearly 20% as singletons. This record comes from a study of T cells in Graves' hyperthyroidism and ophthalmopathy.

Sequenced material: blood. The chain employs TRBV20-1 and TRBJ1-2, with D possibly being TRBD1 (6 bases). This clonotype was obtained from a man aged 35 to 55 with Graves' ophthalmopathy. CDR3 loop: CSARDYRDPTYGYTF. The DNA of the CDR3 is TGCAGTGCTAGGGACTACAGGGATCCCACCTATGGCTACACCTTC.